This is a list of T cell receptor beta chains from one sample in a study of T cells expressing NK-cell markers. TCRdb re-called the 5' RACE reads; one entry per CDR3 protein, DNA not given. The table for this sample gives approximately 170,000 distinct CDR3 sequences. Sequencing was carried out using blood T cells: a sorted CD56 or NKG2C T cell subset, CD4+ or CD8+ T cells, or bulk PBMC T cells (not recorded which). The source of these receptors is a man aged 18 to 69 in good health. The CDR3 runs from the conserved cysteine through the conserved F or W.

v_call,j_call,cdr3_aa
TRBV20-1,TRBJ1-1,CSARAGVGAEAFF
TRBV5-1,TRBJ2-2,CASSWVQSTGELFF
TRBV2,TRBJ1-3,CASSREPDGNTIYF
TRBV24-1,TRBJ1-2,CATSDFRLANYGYTF
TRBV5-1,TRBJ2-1,CASSLTSASYNEQFF
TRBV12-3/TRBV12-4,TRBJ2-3,CASSLGLHIADTQYF
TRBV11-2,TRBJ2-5,CASSLGIRGQETQYF
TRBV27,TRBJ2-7,CASRTSPRSSYEQYF
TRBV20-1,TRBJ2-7,CSAPRGGLGAYEQYF
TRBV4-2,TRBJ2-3,CASSQDNAGTTDTQYF
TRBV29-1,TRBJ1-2,CSVDPGGSGYTF
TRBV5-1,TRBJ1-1,CASSYPGDSTEAFF
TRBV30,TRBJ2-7,CAWSKRGTGIGSYEQYF
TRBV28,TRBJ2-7,CASSYEGDSGSDEQYF
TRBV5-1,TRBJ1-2,CASSRSLQGANYGYTF
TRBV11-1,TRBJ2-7,CASSLGPPSGGFYEQYF
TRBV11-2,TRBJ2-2,CASSLEFQRGVRPGELFF